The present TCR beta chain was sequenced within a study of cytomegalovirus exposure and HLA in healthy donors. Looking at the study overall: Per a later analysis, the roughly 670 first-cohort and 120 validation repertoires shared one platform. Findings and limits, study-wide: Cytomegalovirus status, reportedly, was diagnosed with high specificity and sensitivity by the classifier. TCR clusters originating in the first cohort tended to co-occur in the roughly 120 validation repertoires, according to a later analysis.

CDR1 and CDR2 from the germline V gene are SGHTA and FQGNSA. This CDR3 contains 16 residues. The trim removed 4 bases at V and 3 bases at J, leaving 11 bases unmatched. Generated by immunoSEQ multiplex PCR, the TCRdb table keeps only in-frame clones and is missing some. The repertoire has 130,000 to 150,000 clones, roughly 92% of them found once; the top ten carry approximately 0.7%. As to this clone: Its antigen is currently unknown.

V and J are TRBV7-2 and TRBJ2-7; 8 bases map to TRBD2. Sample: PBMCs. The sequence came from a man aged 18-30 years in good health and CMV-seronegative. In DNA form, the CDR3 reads TGTGCCAGCAGCTCCAGGTCGGCGGGGGGACGCTACGAGCAGTACTTC. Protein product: CASSSRSAGGRYEQYF. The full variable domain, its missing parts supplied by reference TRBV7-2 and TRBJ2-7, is GAGVSQSPSNKVTEKGKDVELRCDPISGHTALYWYRQSLGQGLEFLIYFQGNSAPDKSGLPSDRFSAERTGGSVSTLTIQRTQQEDSAVYLCASSSRSAGGRYEQYFGPGTRLTVT.